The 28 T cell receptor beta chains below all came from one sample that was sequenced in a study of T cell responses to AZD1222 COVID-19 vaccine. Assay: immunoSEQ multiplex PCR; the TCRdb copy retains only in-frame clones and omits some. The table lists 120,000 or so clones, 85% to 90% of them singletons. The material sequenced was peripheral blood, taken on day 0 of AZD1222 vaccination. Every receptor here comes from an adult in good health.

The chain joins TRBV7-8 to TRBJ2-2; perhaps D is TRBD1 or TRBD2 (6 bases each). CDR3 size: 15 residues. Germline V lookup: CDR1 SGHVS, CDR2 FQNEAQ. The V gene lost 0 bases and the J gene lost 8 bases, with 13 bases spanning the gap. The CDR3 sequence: CASSLAGGSLGELFF. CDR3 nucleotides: TGTGCCAGCAGCTTAGCAGGGGGGTCCTTAGGGGAGCTGTTTTTT. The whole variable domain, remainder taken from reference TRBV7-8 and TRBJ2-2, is GAGVSQSPRYKVAKRGQDVALRCDPISGHVSLFWYQQALGQGPEFLTYFQNEAQLDKSGLPSDRFFAERPEGSVSTLKIQRTQQEDSAVYLCASSLAGGSLGELFFGEGSRLTVL.

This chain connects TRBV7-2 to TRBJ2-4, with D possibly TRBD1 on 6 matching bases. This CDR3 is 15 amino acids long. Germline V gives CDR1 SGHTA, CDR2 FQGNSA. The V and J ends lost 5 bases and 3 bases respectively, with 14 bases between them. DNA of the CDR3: TGTGCCAGCAGCCCTCCGGACAGTTTCAAAAACATTCAGTACTTC. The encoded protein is CASSPPDSFKNIQYF.

CDR3 residues: CASRRETGELFF. The CDR3 DNA is TGTGCCAGCAGGAGGGAAACCGGGGAGCTGTTTTTT. The J gene is TRBJ2-2, the V gene TRBV12-3 or TRBV12-4, with D perhaps TRBD2 (5 bases). Trimming left V 6 bases short and J 5 bases short, with 7 bases between. The CDR3 extends over 12 amino acids.

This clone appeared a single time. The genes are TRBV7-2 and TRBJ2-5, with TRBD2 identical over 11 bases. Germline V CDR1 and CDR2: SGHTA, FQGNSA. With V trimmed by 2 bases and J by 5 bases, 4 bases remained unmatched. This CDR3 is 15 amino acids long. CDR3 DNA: TGTGCCAGCAGCTTACTAGCGGGGGGCTGGGAGACCCAGTACTTC. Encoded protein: CASSLLAGGWETQYF.

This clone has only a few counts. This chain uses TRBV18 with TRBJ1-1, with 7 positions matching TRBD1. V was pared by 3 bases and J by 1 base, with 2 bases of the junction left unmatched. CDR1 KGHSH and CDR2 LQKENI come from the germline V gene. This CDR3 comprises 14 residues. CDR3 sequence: CASSPRQGNTEAFF. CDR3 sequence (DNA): TGTGCCAGCTCACCCCGACAGGGGAACACTGAAGCTTTCTTT.

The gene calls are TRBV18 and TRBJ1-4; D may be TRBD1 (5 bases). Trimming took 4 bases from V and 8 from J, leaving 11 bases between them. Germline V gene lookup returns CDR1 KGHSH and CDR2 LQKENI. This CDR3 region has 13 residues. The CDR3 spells CASSLGAGEKLFF. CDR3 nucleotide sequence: TGTGCCAGCTCACTCGGGGCCGGGGAAAAACTGTTTTTT.

In DNA form, the CDR3 reads TGTGCCAGCGGGGCGGGACGGGGGAACACTGAAGCTTTCTTT. This translates into CASGAGRGNTEAFF. V and J are TRBV18 and TRBJ1-1; D is possibly TRBD1 (5 bases). From germline, CDR1 is KGHSH and CDR2 LQKENI. The CDR3 length is 14 residues. V was shortened by 8 bases and J by 1 base, with 14 bases between the two germline ends.

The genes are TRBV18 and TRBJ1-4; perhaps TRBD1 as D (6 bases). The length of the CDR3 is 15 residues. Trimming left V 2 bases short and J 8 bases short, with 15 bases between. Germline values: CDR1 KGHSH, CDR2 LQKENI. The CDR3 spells CASSPAEAGTEKLFF. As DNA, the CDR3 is TGTGCCAGCTCACCAGCGGAGGCAGGGACAGAAAAACTGTTTTTT.

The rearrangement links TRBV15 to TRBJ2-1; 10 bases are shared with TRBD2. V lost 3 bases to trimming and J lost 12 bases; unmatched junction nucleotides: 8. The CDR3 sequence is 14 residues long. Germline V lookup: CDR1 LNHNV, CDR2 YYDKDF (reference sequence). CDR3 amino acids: CATSREPSGRRQFF. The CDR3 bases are TGTGCCACCAGCAGGGAACCTAGCGGGAGACGGCAGTTCTTC.

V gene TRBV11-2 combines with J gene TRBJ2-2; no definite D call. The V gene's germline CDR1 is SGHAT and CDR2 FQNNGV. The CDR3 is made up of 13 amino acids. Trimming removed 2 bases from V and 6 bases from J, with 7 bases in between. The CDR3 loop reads CASSLSGPGELFF. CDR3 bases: TGTGCCAGCAGCTTATCCGGGCCCGGGGAGCTGTTTTTT. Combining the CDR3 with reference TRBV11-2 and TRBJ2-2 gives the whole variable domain EAGVAQSPRYKIIEKRQSVAFWCNPISGHATLYWYQQILGQGPKLLIQFQNNGVVDDSQLPKDRFSAERLKGVDSTLKIQPAKLEDSAVYLCASSLSGPGELFFGEGSRLTVL.

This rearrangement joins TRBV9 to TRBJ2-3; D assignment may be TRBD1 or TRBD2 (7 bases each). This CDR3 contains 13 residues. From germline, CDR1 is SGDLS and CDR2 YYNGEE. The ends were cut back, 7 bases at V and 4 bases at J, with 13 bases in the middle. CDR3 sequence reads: CASSRGGADTQYF. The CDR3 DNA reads TGTGCCAGCTCCAGGGGGGGCGCAGATACGCAGTATTTT.

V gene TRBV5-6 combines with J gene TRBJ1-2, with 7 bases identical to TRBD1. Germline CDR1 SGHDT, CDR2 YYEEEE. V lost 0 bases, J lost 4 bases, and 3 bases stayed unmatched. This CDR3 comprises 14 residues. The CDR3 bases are TGTGCCAGCAGCTTGGGACAGGGACCCTATGGCTACACCTTC. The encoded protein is CASSLGQGPYGYTF. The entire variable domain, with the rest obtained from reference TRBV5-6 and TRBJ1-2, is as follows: DAGVTQSPTHLIKTRGQQVTLRCSPKSGHDTVSWYQQALGQGPQFIFQYYEEEERQRGNFPDRFSGHQFPNYSSELNVNALLLGDSALYLCASSLGQGPYGYTFGSGTRLTVV.

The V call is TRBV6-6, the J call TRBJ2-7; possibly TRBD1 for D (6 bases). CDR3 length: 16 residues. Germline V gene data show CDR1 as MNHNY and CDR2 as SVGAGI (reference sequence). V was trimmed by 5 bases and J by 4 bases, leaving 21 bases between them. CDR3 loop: CASSLPALDRSYEQYF. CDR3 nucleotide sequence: TGTGCCAGCAGTCTCCCGGCTTTGGACAGATCATACGAGCAGTACTTC.

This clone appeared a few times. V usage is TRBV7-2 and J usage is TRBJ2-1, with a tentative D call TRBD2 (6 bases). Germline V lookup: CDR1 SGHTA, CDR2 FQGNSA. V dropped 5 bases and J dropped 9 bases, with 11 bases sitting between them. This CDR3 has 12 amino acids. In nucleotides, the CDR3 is TGTGCCAGCAGCCTACTAGCTCTTGAGCAGTTCTTC. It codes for CASSLLALEQFF.

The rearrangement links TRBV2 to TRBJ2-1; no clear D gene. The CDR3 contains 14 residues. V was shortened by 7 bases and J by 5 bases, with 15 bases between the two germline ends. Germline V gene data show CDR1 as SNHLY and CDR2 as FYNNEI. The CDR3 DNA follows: TGTGCCAGCAACACCGGAACGGCCCACAATGAGCAGTTCTTC. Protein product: CASNTGTAHNEQFF.

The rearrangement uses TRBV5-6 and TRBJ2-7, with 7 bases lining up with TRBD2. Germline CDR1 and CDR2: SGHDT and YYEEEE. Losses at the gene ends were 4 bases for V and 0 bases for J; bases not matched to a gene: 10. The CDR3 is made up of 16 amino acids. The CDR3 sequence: CASSTGASGGSYEQYF. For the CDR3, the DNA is TGTGCCAGCAGCACCGGGGCTAGCGGCGGCTCCTACGAGCAGTACTTC.

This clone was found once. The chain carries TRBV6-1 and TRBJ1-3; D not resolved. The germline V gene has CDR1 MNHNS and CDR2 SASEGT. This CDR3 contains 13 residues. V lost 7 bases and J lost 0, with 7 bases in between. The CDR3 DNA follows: TGTGCCAGCATCCAGAGCTCTGGAAACACCATATATTTT. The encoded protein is CASIQSSGNTIYF.

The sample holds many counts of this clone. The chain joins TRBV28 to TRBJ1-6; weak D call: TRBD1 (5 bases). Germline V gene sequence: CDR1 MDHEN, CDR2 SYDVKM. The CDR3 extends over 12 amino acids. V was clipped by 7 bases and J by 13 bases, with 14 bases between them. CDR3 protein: CASTLPRGPLHF. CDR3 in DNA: TGTGCCAGCACCCTGCCCCGGGGGCCCCTCCACTTT.

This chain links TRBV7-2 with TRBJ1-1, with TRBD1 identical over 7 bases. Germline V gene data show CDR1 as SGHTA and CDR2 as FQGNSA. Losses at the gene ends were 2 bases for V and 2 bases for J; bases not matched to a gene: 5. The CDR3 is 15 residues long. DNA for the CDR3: TGTGCCAGCAGCTTACCCACAGGGGTCAACACTGAAGCTTTCTTT. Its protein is CASSLPTGVNTEAFF.

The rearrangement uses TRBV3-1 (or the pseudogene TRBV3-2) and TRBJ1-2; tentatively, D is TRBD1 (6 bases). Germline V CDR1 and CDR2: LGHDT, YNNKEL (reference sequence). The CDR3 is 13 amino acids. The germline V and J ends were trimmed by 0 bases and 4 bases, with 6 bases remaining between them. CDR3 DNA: TGTGCCAGCAGCCAAGACAGGGGCTATGGCTACACCTTC. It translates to CASSQDRGYGYTF.

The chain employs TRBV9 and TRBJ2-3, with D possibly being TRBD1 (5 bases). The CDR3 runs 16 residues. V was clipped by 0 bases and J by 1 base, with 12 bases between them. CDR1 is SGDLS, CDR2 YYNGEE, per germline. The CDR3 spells CASSVGGGARTDTQYF. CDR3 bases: TGTGCCAGCAGCGTAGGGGGTGGGGCCCGCACAGATACGCAGTATTTT.

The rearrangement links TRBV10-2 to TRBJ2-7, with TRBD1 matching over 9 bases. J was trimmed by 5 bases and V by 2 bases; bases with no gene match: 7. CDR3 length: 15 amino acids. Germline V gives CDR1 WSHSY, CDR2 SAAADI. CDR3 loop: CASSEVGDRDNEQYF. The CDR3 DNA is TGCGCCAGCAGTGAGGTAGGGGACAGGGACAACGAGCAGTACTTC.

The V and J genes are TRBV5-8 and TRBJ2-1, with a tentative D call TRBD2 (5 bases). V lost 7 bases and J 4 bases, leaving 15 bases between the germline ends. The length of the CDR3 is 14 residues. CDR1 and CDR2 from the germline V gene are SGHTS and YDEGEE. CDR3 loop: CASGELRGYNEQFF. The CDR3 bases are TGTGCCAGCGGGGAACTCCGGGGATACAATGAGCAGTTCTTC.

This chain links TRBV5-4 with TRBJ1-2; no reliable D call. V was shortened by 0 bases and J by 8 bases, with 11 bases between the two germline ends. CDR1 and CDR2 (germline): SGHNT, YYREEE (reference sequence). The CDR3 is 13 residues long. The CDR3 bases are TGTGCCAGCAGCTTGGACGGATTGTGGGGCTACACCTTC. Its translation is CASSLDGLWGYTF. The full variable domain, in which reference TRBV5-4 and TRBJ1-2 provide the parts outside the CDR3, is ETGVTQSPTHLIKTRGQQVTLRCSSQSGHNTVSWYQQALGQGPQFIFQYYREEENGRGNFPPRFSGLQFPNYSSELNVNALELDDSALYLCASSLDGLWGYTFGSGTRLTVV.

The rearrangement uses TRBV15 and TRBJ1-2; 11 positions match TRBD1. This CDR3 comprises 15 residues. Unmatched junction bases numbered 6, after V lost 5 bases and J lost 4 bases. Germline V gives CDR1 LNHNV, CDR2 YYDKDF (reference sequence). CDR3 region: CATSQGTGGGYGYTF. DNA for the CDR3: TGTGCCACCAGCCAAGGGACAGGGGGGGGCTATGGCTACACCTTC.

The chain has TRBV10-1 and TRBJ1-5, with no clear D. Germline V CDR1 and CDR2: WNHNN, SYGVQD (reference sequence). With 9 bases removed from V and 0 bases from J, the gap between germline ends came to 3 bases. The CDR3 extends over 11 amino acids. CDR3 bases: TGCGCCAGACGTAGCAATCAGCCCCAGCATTTT. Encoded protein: CARRSNQPQHF.

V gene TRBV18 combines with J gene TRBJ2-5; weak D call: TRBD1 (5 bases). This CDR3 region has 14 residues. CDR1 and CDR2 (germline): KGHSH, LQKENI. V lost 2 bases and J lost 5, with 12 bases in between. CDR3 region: CASSPDEGAETQYF. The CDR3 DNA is TGTGCCAGCTCACCAGATGAAGGGGCGGAGACCCAGTACTTC.

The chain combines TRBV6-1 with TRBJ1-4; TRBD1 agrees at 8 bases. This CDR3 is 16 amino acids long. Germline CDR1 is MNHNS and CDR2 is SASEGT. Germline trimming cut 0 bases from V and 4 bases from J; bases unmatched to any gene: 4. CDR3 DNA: TGTGCCAGCAGTGAAGCAGTCGGACAGGGTAATGAAAAACTGTTTTTT. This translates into CASSEAVGQGNEKLFF.